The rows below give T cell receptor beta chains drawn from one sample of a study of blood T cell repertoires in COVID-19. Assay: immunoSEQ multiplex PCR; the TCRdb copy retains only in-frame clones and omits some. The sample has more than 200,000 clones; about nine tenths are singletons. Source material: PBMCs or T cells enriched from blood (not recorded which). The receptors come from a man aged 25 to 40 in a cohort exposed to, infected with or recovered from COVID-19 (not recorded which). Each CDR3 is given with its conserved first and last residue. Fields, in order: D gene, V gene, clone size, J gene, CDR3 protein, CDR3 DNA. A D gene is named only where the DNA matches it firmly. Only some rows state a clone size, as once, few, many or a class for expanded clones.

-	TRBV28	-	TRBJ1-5	CASSSSLGEGQPQHF	TGTGCCAGCAGTTCCTCATTGGGAGAGGGTCAGCCCCAGCATTTT
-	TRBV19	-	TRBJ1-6	CASSGGEKPLHF	TGTGCCAGTAGCGGGGGGGAGAAACCCCTCCACTTT
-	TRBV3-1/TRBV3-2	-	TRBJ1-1	CASSQEGFMNTEAFF	TGTGCCAGCAGCCAAGAGGGCTTCATGAACACTGAAGCTTTCTTT
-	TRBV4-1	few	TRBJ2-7	CASSQGPQTALTPYEQYF	TGCGCCAGCAGCCAAGGACCTCAAACAGCCCTTACTCCCTACGAGCAGTACTTC
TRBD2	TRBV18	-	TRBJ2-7	CASSPTGLAGGYYEQYF	TGTGCCAGCTCACCCACAGGGCTAGCGGGAGGATACTACGAGCAGTACTTC
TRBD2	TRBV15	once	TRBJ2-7	CASGGSSYEQYF	TGTGCCTCAGGCGGGAGCTCCTACGAGCAGTACTTC
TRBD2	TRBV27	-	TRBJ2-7	CASSLFGGRAGREQYF	TGTGCCAGCAGTTTATTCGGCGGGAGGGCCGGACGCGAGCAGTACTTC
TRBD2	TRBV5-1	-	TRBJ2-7	CASSLAGGVTGYEQYF	TGCGCCAGCAGCTTGGCCGGGGGGGTGACAGGCTACGAGCAGTACTTC
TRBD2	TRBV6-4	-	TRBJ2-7	CASSLAGREEQYF	TGTGCCAGCAGTTTAGCGGGAAGGGAGGAGCAGTACTTC
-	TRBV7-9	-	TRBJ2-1	CASGTGNEQFF	TGTGCCAGCGGAACGGGGAATGAGCAGTTCTTC
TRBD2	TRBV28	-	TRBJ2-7	CASWTSGRTEQYF	TGTGCCTCATGGACTAGCGGGAGAACCGAGCAGTACTTC
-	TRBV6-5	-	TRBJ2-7	CASSYSLGVSLYEQYF	TGTGCCAGCAGTTACTCTCTCGGTGTCTCCTTATACGAGCAGTACTTC
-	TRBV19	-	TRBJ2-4	CASSLGQLRAKNIQYF	TGTGCCAGTAGTCTTGGACAGCTCCGGGCCAAAAACATTCAGTACTTC
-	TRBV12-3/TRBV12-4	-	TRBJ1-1	CASWRDTEAFF	TGTGCCAGCTGGAGAGACACTGAAGCTTTCTTT
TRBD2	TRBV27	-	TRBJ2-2	CATGLVSAGELFF	TGTGCCACAGGACTAGTGAGCGCCGGGGAGCTGTTTTTT
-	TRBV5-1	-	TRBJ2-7	CASSSGRQGIEQYF	TGCGCCAGCAGCTCTGGCAGGCAGGGGATCGAGCAGTACTTC
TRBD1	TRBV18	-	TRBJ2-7	CASSRQGAYSYEQYF	TGTGCCAGCTCGCGACAGGGGGCCTACTCCTACGAGCAGTACTTC
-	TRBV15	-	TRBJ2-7	CATSRDFRRGMGEQYF	TGTGCCACCAGCAGAGATTTCCGTCGCGGGATGGGGGAGCAGTACTTC
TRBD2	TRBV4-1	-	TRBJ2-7	CASSQVGGVYYEQYF	TGCGCCAGCAGCCAAGTTGGGGGGGTCTACTACGAGCAGTACTTC
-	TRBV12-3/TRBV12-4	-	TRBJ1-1	CASSFAVNTEAFF	TGTGCCAGCAGTTTCGCAGTGAACACTGAAGCTTTCTTT
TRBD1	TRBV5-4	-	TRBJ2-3	CASSPGQGSDTQYF	TGTGCCAGCAGTCCGGGACAGGGGTCAGATACGCAGTATTTT
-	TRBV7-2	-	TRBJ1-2	CASSLMYGGEGGYTF	TGTGCCAGCAGCTTAATGTATGGAGGGGAAGGGGGCTACACCTTC
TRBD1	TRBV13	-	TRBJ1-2	CASTAGQGASGYTF	TGTGCCAGCACCGCAGGACAGGGGGCTAGCGGCTACACCTTC
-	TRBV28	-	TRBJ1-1	CASSFGTGEAFF	TGTGCCAGCAGTTTTGGTACAGGAGAAGCTTTCTTT
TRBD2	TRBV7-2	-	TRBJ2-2	CASSFGLAGELFF	TGTGCCAGCAGCTTCGGACTAGCCGGGGAGCTGTTTTTT
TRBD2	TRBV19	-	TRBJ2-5	CASSPLGLAGGETQYF	TGTGCCAGTAGTCCCCTGGGACTAGCGGGCGGAGAGACCCAGTACTTC
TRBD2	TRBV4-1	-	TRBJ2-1	CASSQGGTSGSIHEQFF	TGCGCCAGCAGCCAAGGGGGGACTAGCGGGAGCATCCATGAGCAGTTCTTC
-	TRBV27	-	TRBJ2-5	CASSYKAGSQYF	TGTGCCAGCAGTTATAAGGCGGGGTCCCAGTACTTC
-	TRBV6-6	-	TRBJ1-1	CASSLRGGGYEAFF	TGTGCCAGCAGCCTCAGAGGCGGAGGTTACGAAGCTTTCTTT
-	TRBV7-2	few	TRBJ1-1	CASRFREGNTEAFF	TGTGCCAGCAGATTCCGGGAAGGGAACACTGAAGCTTTCTTT
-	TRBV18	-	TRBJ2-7	CASSPRRQDYEQYF	TGTGCCAGCTCACCACGGAGACAGGACTACGAGCAGTACTTC
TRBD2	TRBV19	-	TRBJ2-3	CASSLLGRGQYF	TGTGCCAGTAGCCTATTGGGGAGGGGGCAGTATTTT
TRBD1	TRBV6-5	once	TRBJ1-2	CASSKDRGYGYTF	TGTGCCAGCAGTAAGGACAGGGGCTATGGCTACACCTTC
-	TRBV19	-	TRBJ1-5	CASSMGAGVSNQPQHF	TGTGCCAGTAGTATGGGGGCAGGGGTAAGCAATCAGCCCCAGCATTTT
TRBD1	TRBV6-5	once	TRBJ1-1	CASSYEGARVNTEAFF	TGTGCCAGCAGTTACGAGGGGGCAAGGGTGAACACTGAAGCTTTCTTT
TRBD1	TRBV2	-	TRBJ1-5	CASSEDRGSNQPQHF	TGTGCCAGCAGTGAGGACAGGGGAAGCAATCAGCCCCAGCATTTT
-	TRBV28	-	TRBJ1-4	CASRSGSEKLFF	TGTGCCAGCAGATCTGGGAGTGAAAAACTGTTTTTT
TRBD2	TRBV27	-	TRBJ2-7	CASSGGRDEQYF	TGTGCCAGCAGCGGCGGGAGGGACGAGCAGTACTTC
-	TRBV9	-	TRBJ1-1	CASSARDGMNTEAFF	TGTGCCAGCAGCGCGCGGGACGGGATGAACACTGAAGCTTTCTTT
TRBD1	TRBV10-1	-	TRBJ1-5	CASSLGFDRVNQPQHF	TGCGCCAGCAGTCTGGGGTTTGACAGGGTCAATCAGCCCCAGCATTTT
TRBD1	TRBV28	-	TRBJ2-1	CASRSAGTGGLRPSSYNEQFF	TGTGCCAGCAGGTCGGCGGGGACAGGGGGTTTGCGGCCAAGCTCCTACAATGAGCAGTTCTTC
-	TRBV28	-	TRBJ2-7	CASSFPFLEQYF	TGTGCCAGCAGTTTTCCCTTTCTGGAGCAGTACTTC
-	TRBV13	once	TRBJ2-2	CASSSAGESNTGELFF	TGTGCCAGCAGCTCGGCAGGGGAATCGAACACCGGGGAGCTGTTTTTT
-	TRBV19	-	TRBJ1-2	CASSAAGTHYGYTF	TGTGCCAGTAGTGCCGCCGGGACTCACTATGGCTACACCTTC
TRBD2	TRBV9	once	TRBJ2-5	CASSVEDGRAETQYF	TGTGCCAGCAGCGTAGAGGACGGGAGGGCGGAGACCCAGTACTTC
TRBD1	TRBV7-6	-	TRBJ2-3	CASSRGLQGADTQYF	TGTGCCAGCAGCCGCGGACTCCAGGGGGCAGATACGCAGTATTTT
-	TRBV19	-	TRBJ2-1	CASSINIKESEQFF	TGTGCCAGTAGTATCAATATCAAGGAGAGTGAGCAGTTCTTC
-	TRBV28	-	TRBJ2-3	CASSFYISDTQYF	TGTGCCAGCAGTTTTTATATCTCAGATACGCAGTATTTT
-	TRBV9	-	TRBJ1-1	CASSVGQVPGEAFF	TGTGCCAGCAGCGTAGGACAGGTCCCCGGTGAAGCTTTCTTT